Described below is a single TCR beta chain sequence and its context. Using its own MiXCR run on the 5' RACE reads, TCRdb lists one record per CDR3 protein. The profile shows some 59,000 distinct CDR3 sequences, roughly a tenth of them singletons. The CDR3 totals 16 residues. The V gene's germline CDR1 is MGHDK and CDR2 SYGVNS. J gave up 2 bases and V 6 bases, and 8 bases lay outside the gene matches. This entry is derived from a study of early T cells in non-severe SARS-CoV-2 infection. The sequenced material came from whole blood. V is TRBV25-1 and J is TRBJ2-1; 9 positions agree with TRBD1. The sequence was collected from an adult who was a healthcare worker with PCR-confirmed SARS-CoV-2 infection or an uninfected control (not recorded which). CDR3 DNA sequence: TGTGCCAGCAGCCACGGGACAGGGCCGCCCTACAATGAGCAGTTCTTC. Amino acid sequence: CASSHGTGPPYNEQFF.